This T cell receptor (beta chain) was documented in a study of molecular identifiers for immune sequencing clone quantification. Notes on the study in general: Clones of above 20 RNA copies carried over 97% of effector molecules; in naive cells they carried under 1%. Identical TCR molecules that share a barcode could lead to an underestimation of highly expanded clone sizes.

V gave up 0 bases and J gave up 1 base; unmatched junction bases: 12. The CDR3 totals 19 residues. The germline V gene encodes CDR1 SGHDT and CDR2 YYEEEE. This clonotype was counted at least ten times. The antigen is unknown. MiXCR, run by TCRdb on the PCR reads, gives a single entry per CDR3 protein. The table has roughly 65,000 distinct CDR3 sequences, about a sixth seen once. The rearrangement links TRBV5-6 to TRBJ2-1; 8 positions match TRBD2. The TCR was taken from a human donor in good health. Some libraries in this study had Jurkat cell RNA spiked in. The source material was naive CD8+ T cells from blood, with Jurkat cell RNA spiked in. Noted subset: FACS-sorted CD8+CD4-CCR7+CD45RA+ naive T cells. The DNA for the CDR3 is TGTGCCAGCAGCTTGGCCAGAACGGGAGGGAGACCTTCCTACAATGAGCAGTTCTTC. Amino acid sequence: CASSLARTGGRPSYNEQFF. The full variable domain, with the rest looked up from reference TRBV5-6 and TRBJ2-1, is DAGVTQSPTHLIKTRGQQVTLRCSPKSGHDTVSWYQQALGQGPQFIFQYYEEEERQRGNFPDRFSGHQFPNYSSELNVNALLLGDSALYLCASSLARTGGRPSYNEQFFGPGTRLTVL.